This entry lists 18 T cell receptor beta chains sequenced from one sample in a study of blood T cell repertoires in COVID-19. Only in-frame clones appear in the TCRdb table, and some are missing; sequencing was by immunoSEQ multiplex PCR. The table lists some 250,000 clones, roughly 80% of them singletons, with around 4.4% in the top ten. The sample consisted of peripheral blood. The receptors here all came from a man aged 50 to 59 with active or convalescent COVID-19.

This clone appeared once. The rearrangement uses TRBV2 and TRBJ1-5, with 10 nucleotides matching TRBD1. V trimming: 6 bases; J trimming: 6 bases; junction bases outside the gene matches: 8. Germline CDR1 reads SNHLY; CDR2 reads FYNNEI. The CDR3 loop spans 15 amino acids. The CDR3 loop is CASSADRGHGQPQHF. As DNA, the CDR3 is TGTGCCAGCAGCGCCGACAGGGGGCACGGTCAGCCCCAGCATTTT. The full variable domain, completed using reference TRBV2 and TRBJ1-5, is EPEVTQTPSHQVTQMGQEVILRCVPISNHLYFYWYRQILGQKVEFLVSFYNNEISEKSEIFDDQFSVERPDGSNFTLKIRSTKLEDSAMYFCASSADRGHGQPQHFGDGTRLSIL.

The chain recombines TRBV28 with TRBJ1-4; possibly TRBD1 for D (6 bases). This CDR3 comprises 14 residues. Germline CDR1 and CDR2: MDHEN and SYDVKM. With 7 bases removed from V and 5 bases from J, the gap between germline ends came to 14 bases. CDR3 in DNA: TGTGCCAGCACCCTTGGGAGGGGGAATGAAAAACTGTTTTTT. Amino acid sequence: CASTLGRGNEKLFF.

There are a few counts of this clone. The chain recombines TRBV7-9 with TRBJ1-4; the D gene is possibly TRBD1 (6 bases). Germline V lookup: CDR1 SEHNR, CDR2 FQNEAQ (reference sequence). The V and J ends lost 3 bases and 8 bases respectively, with 13 bases between them. The CDR3 sequence is 14 residues long. The CDR3 spells CASSFTGRREKLFF. The CDR3 coding sequence is TGTGCCAGCAGCTTTACAGGGCGACGGGAAAAACTGTTTTTT.

This chain connects TRBV7-3 to TRBJ2-1; 9 bases agree with TRBD2. The CDR3 totals 15 residues. Germline loops: CDR1 SGHTA, CDR2 FQGTGA. Trimming took 5 bases from V and 5 from J; bases not matched to a gene: 7. The CDR3 spells CASSLRASGDNEQFF. The CDR3 coding sequence is TGTGCCAGCAGCCTCCGTGCTAGCGGGGACAATGAGCAGTTCTTC. The entire variable domain, with the rest obtained from reference TRBV7-3 and TRBJ2-1, is as follows: GAGVSQTPSNKVTEKGKYVELRCDPISGHTALYWYRQSLGQGPEFLIYFQGTGAADDSGLPNDRFFAVRPEGSVSTLKIQRTERGDSAVYLCASSLRASGDNEQFFGPGTRLTVL.

The chain has TRBV5-4 and TRBJ2-2; possibly TRBD2 for D (7 bases). Trimming shortened V by 3 bases and J by 0 bases, and 12 bases separated the two germline ends. CDR1 and CDR2 (germline): SGHNT, YYREEE (reference sequence). The CDR3 has 16 amino acids. In DNA form, the CDR3 reads TGTGCCAGCAGCTCTCGCGGGGGCGCGAACACCGGGGAGCTGTTTTTT. Translating it yields CASSSRGGANTGELFF.

The sample holds a few counts of this clone. The chain joins TRBV7-8 to TRBJ2-1, with 7 bases aligning to TRBD2. The CDR3 runs 14 residues. Germline lookup yields CDR1 SGHVS and CDR2 FQNEAQ. After removal of 3 bases from V and 6 bases from J, the junction contained 5 bases not matched to a gene. The CDR3 here is CASSLGDYSNEQFF. For the CDR3, the DNA is TGTGCCAGCAGCTTGGGGGACTACTCCAATGAGCAGTTCTTC. Drawing the rest from reference TRBV7-8 and TRBJ2-1, the complete variable domain is GAGVSQSPRYKVAKRGQDVALRCDPISGHVSLFWYQQALGQGPEFLTYFQNEAQLDKSGLPSDRFFAERPEGSVSTLKIQRTQQEDSAVYLCASSLGDYSNEQFFGPGTRLTVL.

This chain joins TRBV5-1 and TRBJ2-6, with a weak D call TRBD1 (6 bases). The CDR3 runs to 22 residues. From germline, CDR1 is SGHRS and CDR2 YFSETQ. V was pared by 0 bases and J by 1 base, with 26 bases between. The CDR3 region has the DNA TGCGCCAGCAGCTTGGCCCAGACGCACAGGGTGAATTTAGGGTCTGGGGCCAACGTCCTGACTTTC. It is translated as CASSLAQTHRVNLGSGANVLTF.

The chain couples TRBV2 to TRBJ1-5; D remains unclear. The CDR3 is 16 amino acids. Germline lookup yields CDR1 SNHLY and CDR2 FYNNEI. The V gene lost 1 base and the J gene lost 1 base, with 11 bases spanning the gap. The CDR3 protein is CASSEEGGVSNQPQHF. CDR3 DNA: TGTGCCAGCAGTGAAGAAGGAGGAGTGAGCAATCAGCCCCAGCATTTT.

As for this clone: The sample contains more than one DNA sequence encoding this CDR3. The V call is TRBV6-1, the J call TRBJ2-1; 8 bases match TRBD2. The germline V gene encodes CDR1 MNHNS and CDR2 SASEGT. The CDR3 covers 15 residues. The junction had 0 bases not matched to a gene; V was cut back by 1 base and J by 1 base. The CDR3 region is CASSEGGGSYNEQFF. The CDR3 DNA reads TGTGCCAGCAGTGAAGGCGGGGGGTCCTACAATGAGCAGTTCTTC.

A single count supports this clone. The chain employs TRBV15 and TRBJ1-3; D is uncertain. V was pared by 1 base and J by 0 bases, with 16 bases between. Germline-derived CDR1 and CDR2 are LNHNV and YYDKDF (reference sequence). This CDR3 comprises 18 residues. The CDR3 loop reads CATSRALAALGSGNTIYF. The CDR3 DNA reads as TGTGCCACCAGCAGAGCCCTAGCAGCCCTAGGCTCTGGAAACACCATATATTTT. The entire variable domain, with the rest obtained from reference TRBV15 and TRBJ1-3, is as follows: DAMVIQNPRYQVTQFGKPVTLSCSQTLNHNVMYWYQQKSSQAPKLLFHYYDKDFNNEADTPDNFQSRRPNTSFCFLDIRSPGLGDTAMYLCATSRALAALGSGNTIYFGEGSWLTVV.

This rearrangement joins TRBV5-6 to TRBJ2-1; 7 bases map to TRBD2. This CDR3 spans 16 amino acids. V dropped 0 bases and J dropped 2; count of bases not matched to a gene: 5. Germline V CDR1 and CDR2: SGHDT, YYEEEE. In DNA form, the CDR3 reads TGTGCCAGCAGCTTGGCGGGGGGAGGAGCCTACAATGAGCAGTTCTTC. It encodes CASSLAGGGAYNEQFF. The full variable domain, completed using reference TRBV5-6 and TRBJ2-1, is DAGVTQSPTHLIKTRGQQVTLRCSPKSGHDTVSWYQQALGQGPQFIFQYYEEEERQRGNFPDRFSGHQFPNYSSELNVNALLLGDSALYLCASSLAGGGAYNEQFFGPGTRLTVL.

The gene calls are TRBV5-1 and TRBJ2-1; 8 bases align to TRBD1. Germline CDR1 and CDR2: SGHRS and YFSETQ. The CDR3 contains 15 residues. Trimming took 0 bases from V and 4 from J; bases not matched to a gene: 3. This CDR3 reads CASSLEGQGYNEQFF. Written as DNA, the CDR3 is TGCGCCAGCAGCTTGGAAGGACAGGGTTACAATGAGCAGTTCTTC.

This chain links TRBV2 with TRBJ2-2, with a possible D match to TRBD2 (6 bases). Trimming took off 3 bases at V and 5 bases at J, with 13 bases between the two ends. The CDR3 is made up of 15 amino acids. Germline V gene lookup returns CDR1 SNHLY and CDR2 FYNNEI. The CDR3 DNA reads as TGTGCCAGCAGTGATCTTGGAGGGTTGACCGGGGAGCTGTTTTTT. The encoded protein is CASSDLGGLTGELFF.

The chain combines TRBV29-1 with TRBJ2-6, with D tentatively TRBD1 (6 bases). Germline V gene data show CDR1 as SQVTM and CDR2 as ANQGSEA. V lost 4 bases, J lost 0 bases, and 13 bases lay in between. There are 16 residues in the CDR3. The CDR3 loop reads CSVARDTDSGANVLTF. The CDR3 DNA reads TGCAGCGTTGCACGGGACACCGACTCTGGGGCCAACGTCCTGACTTTC.

This clone was detected only a few times. This sequence joins TRBV12-5 and TRBJ2-7; 9 bases are shared with TRBD1. Germline lookup yields CDR1 LGHNT and CDR2 FRNRAP. The CDR3 covers 13 residues. The V and J ends lost 7 bases and 5 bases, in that order; junction bases with no gene match: 6. CDR3 loop: CASVLQGANEQYF. Here the CDR3 DNA reads TGTGCTAGTGTTCTACAGGGGGCAAACGAGCAGTACTTC.

This chain joins TRBV6-5 and TRBJ2-2; TRBD1 matches 7 bases. Trimming at V came to 2 bases and at J to 5 bases, leaving 5 bases not matched to a gene. The germline V gene has CDR1 MNHEY and CDR2 SVGAGI. There are 15 residues in the CDR3. Here the CDR3 reads CASSYLTQGTGELFF. The CDR3 nucleotides are TGTGCCAGCAGTTACCTTACACAGGGGACCGGGGAGCTGTTTTTT.

V is TRBV4-1 and J is TRBJ2-7; possibly TRBD2 for D (5 bases). The V gene lost 1 base and the J gene lost 2 bases, with 9 bases spanning the gap. The CDR3 is made up of 14 amino acids. The V gene's germline CDR1 is MGHRA and CDR2 YSYEKL. The CDR3 loop is CASSQAGVTYEQYF. Here the CDR3 DNA reads TGCGCCAGCAGCCAAGCCGGGGTGACCTACGAGCAGTACTTC.

This chain uses TRBV4-3 with TRBJ2-3, with 8 bases that match TRBD2. V was pared by 4 bases and J by 4 bases, with 1 base of the junction left unmatched. The CDR3 extends over 13 amino acids. Germline CDR1 reads LGHNA; CDR2 reads YSLEER. Written as DNA, the CDR3 is TGCGCCAGCAGCCGAGCGGGGGCAGATACGCAGTATTTT. This codes for CASSRAGADTQYF.